This T cell receptor beta chain was captured by sequencing in a study of regulatory T cells in long-lasting Graves disease. In its sample, this clonotype was seen once. No antigen is known for it. Its ends do not fully match the called genes, so a read error is possible. Arm-PCR of CDR3 regions and iRepertoire HTBI primers were used to build TCR beta libraries. Original processing methods: Samples jointly harbored 60 to 65 TRBV and about 14 TRBJ segments. TCRdb re-called the multiplex PCR reads with MiXCR, one entry per CDR3 protein. The V and J calls and clone size are TCRdb's, not the authors'. The table has about 400,000 distinct CDR3 sequences, 14% to 15% seen once. Time point indicated: newly diagnosed GD, antithyroid drugs for less than 3 months. PBMC RNA served as the TCR library source. Study conclusions and caveats: Persistent Graves' patients showed reduced TCR diversity versus newly diagnosed patients.

The same specimen was also included in a second study, on T cells in Graves' hyperthyroidism and ophthalmopathy. That work adds: Clonotypes that were expanded in thyroid above 0.001 mostly appeared in blood too.

The specimen was peripheral blood mononuclear cells (PBMCs), collected at new diagnosis, from a patient treated with antithyroid drugs. This receptor was identified in a woman in her 40s with Graves disease.

The CDR3 bases are TGTGCTAGTGGTTTGGTTCTGACAGACACGTACCAAGAGACCCAGCACTTC. Its translation is CASGLVLTDTYQETQHF. The chain is built from TRBV12-5 and TRBJ2-5; perhaps TRBD1 as D (5 bases). The CDR3 covers 17 residues. Germline values: CDR1 LGHNT, CDR2 FRNRAP.